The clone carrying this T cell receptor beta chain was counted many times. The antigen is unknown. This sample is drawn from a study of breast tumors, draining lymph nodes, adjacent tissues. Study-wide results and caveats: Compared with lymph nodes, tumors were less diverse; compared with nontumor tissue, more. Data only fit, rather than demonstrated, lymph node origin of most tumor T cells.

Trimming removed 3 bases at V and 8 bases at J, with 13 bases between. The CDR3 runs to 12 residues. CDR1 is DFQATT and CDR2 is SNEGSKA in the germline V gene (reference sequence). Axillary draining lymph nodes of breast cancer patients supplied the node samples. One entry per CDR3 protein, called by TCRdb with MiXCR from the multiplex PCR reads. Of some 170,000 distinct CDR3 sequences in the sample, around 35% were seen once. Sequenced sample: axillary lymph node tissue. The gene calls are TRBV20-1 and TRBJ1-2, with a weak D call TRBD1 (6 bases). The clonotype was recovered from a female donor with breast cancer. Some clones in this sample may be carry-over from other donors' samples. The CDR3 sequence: CSARRGGGGYTF. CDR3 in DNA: TGCAGTGCTAGGAGAGGGGGAGGCGGCTACACCTTC.